One T cell receptor (beta chain) is described in this entry. Its specificity is not known. No fewer than 6 million PBMCs went into each sample. The sample is drawn from a study of blood T cells in healthy people across ages. Study-wide background: Every two T cells gave about one barcoded beta molecule via template switching.

The CDR3 length is 16 residues. The V segment lost 3 bases and the J segment 13 bases; nucleotides outside the gene matches: 11. The germline V gene encodes CDR1 LGHNA and CDR2 YNFKEQ. General observations from the study: Changes in expanded clonotypes were possibly confounded, as the CMV status of donors was unknown.

Sample-barcoded 5' priming and a J-beta primer mix drove a second PCR of roughly 7 to 11 cycles. Each of the cDNA molecules was tagged by a template-switch adaptor with 12 random nucleotides. TCRdb processed the 5' RACE reads anew with MiXCR; each CDR3 protein has one entry. The table shows 1.5 million to 2 million distinct CDR3 sequences, with around half occurring only once. The TCR was taken from a woman in her forties in good health. The sample consisted of blood. The V and J genes are TRBV4-2 and TRBJ2-1; the match to TRBD2 covers 14 bases. CDR3 DNA: TGTGCCAGCAGCCAGGGGACTAGCGGGGGTGAAGAGACCCAGTTCTTC. It is translated as CASSQGTSGGEETQFF.